This T cell receptor (beta chain) originates from a study of blood T cell repertoires in COVID-19. Study in general: Samples taken during acute and convalescent COVID-19 were collected in the United States, Italy and Spain. The cDNA or gDNA used as material had been derived from T cells, B-cell-depleted T cells, or PBMCs.

Per the germline V gene, CDR1 is SGHNT and CDR2 is YYREEE (reference sequence). The ends were cut back, 4 bases at V and 1 base at J, with 10 bases in the middle. The CDR3 runs to 14 residues. The table came from immunoSEQ multiplex PCR; TCRdb's copy has only in-frame clones and leaves some out. The table has some 100,000 clones, roughly 78% seen once. This sequence joins TRBV5-4 and TRBJ2-3; maybe TRBD2 (6 bases). This receptor was identified in a man in his fifties with active or convalescent COVID-19. Sequences were obtained from peripheral blood. The DNA of the CDR3 is TGTGCCAGCAGCCCAGAGCGGGGCACAGATACGCAGTATTTT. It codes for CASSPERGTDTQYF.